This entry describes one T cell receptor (beta chain). The data were obtained in a study of sequential checkpoint blockade in melanoma. Whole-study context: Arm A got nivolumab then ipilimumab; arm B the reverse, 1:1. Maintenance nivolumab came after either treatment sequence.

The treatment was: randomized to nivolumab then ipilimumab (arm A) or the reverse (arm B). DNA-damaging chemotherapy had not been given to any patient beforehand. Sorted cells were live CD3+CD8+, lacking CD19 and CD56, from PBMCs. This table comes from immunoSEQ multiplex PCR, and its TCRdb copy is limited to in-frame clones, with some not included. This sample carries some 9,300 clones, around three quarters of them seen once, and the ten largest clones take 50%. The V end lost 0 bases, the J end lost 2 bases, and 18 bases lay between the germline ends. Looked up from germline, CDR1 is SGHTS and CDR2 is YDEGEE. The length of the CDR3 is 18 residues.

The TCR originated in a human donor with melanoma. The sample here was CD8+ T cells sorted from blood (inferred from file names), taken from a patient given nivolumab and ipilimumab in sequence. The chain links TRBV5-8 to TRBJ1-5; D is possibly TRBD1 (6 bases). CDR3 bases: TGTGCCAGCAGCTTGGGGCCCGGCAGGGGAACCCGCAATCAGCCCCAGCATTTT. This encodes CASSLGPGRGTRNQPQHF.